This T cell receptor (beta chain) was sequenced in a study of OX40 agonist ivuxolimab in advanced cancers. General study results and limits: Both CD4+ and CD8+ T cell populations in blood had undergone clonal expansion by week 6 at 0.1 to 3.0 mg/kg.

Repertoires were generated with immunoSEQ multiplex PCR, while TCRdb's copy carries only in-frame clones and drops some. Here the sample spans 90,000 to 120,000 clones, over 75% being singletons. With regard to this clone: Its target is unknown.

The CDR3 is 16 amino acids. Germline loops: CDR1 MDHEN, CDR2 SYDVKM. V lost 3 bases, J lost 1 base, and 16 bases lay in between. The chain is built from TRBV28 and TRBJ2-7; D is possibly TRBD2 (6 bases). The starting material was CD4+ or CD8+ T cells sorted from blood, obtained in a trial of the OX40 agonist ivuxolimab. The sequence came from an adult with an advanced solid tumor such as melanoma, head and neck, liver or kidney cancer. The CDR3 reads CASSLGGGGQSYEQYF. The CDR3 nucleotides are TGTGCCAGCAGTTTGGGCGGTGGAGGGCAGTCCTACGAGCAGTACTTC.